The 27 T cell receptor beta chains below were found in one sample sequenced in a study of blood T cells in healthy people across ages. The use of a sample-barcoded 5' primer and a J-beta primer mix characterized a second PCR of 7 to 11 cycles. TCRdb called the 5' RACE reads again in MiXCR, with one record for every CDR3 protein. Here the sample spans more than 800,000 distinct CDR3 sequences, 29% being singletons. Sequenced input: blood. All receptors come from a woman of 80 years or more in good health.

Concerning this clonotype itself: A read error may explain this, as a much larger clone is one base away. The chain links TRBV11-2 to TRBJ1-4; D gene ambiguous. Trimming removed 6 bases from V and 1 base from J, with 3 bases in between. CDR1 is SGHAT and CDR2 is FQNNGV in the germline V gene. This CDR3 has 12 residues. The CDR3 here is CASRKTNEKLFF. CDR3 nucleotide sequence: TGTGCCAGCAGGAAAACTAATGAAAAACTGTTTTTT. The full variable domain, its missing parts supplied by reference TRBV11-2 and TRBJ1-4, is EAGVAQSPRYKIIEKRQSVAFWCNPISGHATLYWYQQILGQGPKLLIQFQNNGVVDDSQLPKDRFSAERLKGVDSTLKIQPAKLEDSAVYLCASRKTNEKLFFGSGTQLSVL.

The J gene is TRBJ1-1, the V gene TRBV20-1; no definite D call. Trimming took 5 bases from V and 1 from J, leaving 14 bases between them. Germline-derived CDR1 and CDR2 are DFQATT and SNEGSKA (reference sequence). The CDR3 spans 14 residues. The CDR3 loop is CSAPPAGKNTEAFF. The DNA of the CDR3 is TGCAGTGCTCCTCCCGCTGGGAAGAACACTGAAGCTTTCTTT.

For the CDR3, the DNA is TGTGCCAGCGGCAACACCGGGCCAAGGGATCAGCCCCAGCATTTT. This gives the protein CASGNTGPRDQPQHF. The chain employs TRBV28 and TRBJ1-5; the D is unclear. The V and J ends lost 8 bases and 5 bases respectively, with 19 bases between them. This CDR3 is built from 15 residues. Germline values: CDR1 MDHEN, CDR2 SYDVKM.

In its sample, this clonotype was seen a few times. V and J are TRBV28 and TRBJ2-7; D call uncertain. Germline V gene sequence: CDR1 MDHEN, CDR2 SYDVKM. The CDR3 length is 14 residues. Deletions cut 1 base from V and 0 bases from J, with 7 bases between. This chain's CDR3 is CASSLSQSSYEQYF. The CDR3 bases are TGTGCCAGCAGTTTATCACAGAGCTCCTACGAGCAGTACTTC.

This clonotype appeared a single time. This may stem from a read error, because a much larger clone lies one nucleotide away. V and J are TRBV5-1 and TRBJ2-7; unclear D gene. This CDR3 is 13 amino acids long. Germline CDR1 and CDR2: SGHRS and YFSETQ. The V gene lost 0 bases and the J gene lost 7 bases, with 11 bases spanning the gap. The CDR3 DNA reads as TGCGCCAGCAGCTTGGTAGTCAACCTTGAGCAGTACTTC. Encoded protein: CASSLVVNLEQYF.

This clonotype appeared a few times. The chain employs TRBV12-3 or TRBV12-4 and TRBJ1-5; D remains ambiguous. The length of the CDR3 is 14 residues. Trimming pared 3 bases from V and 3 bases from J, leaving 9 bases between. The CDR3 DNA is TGTGCCAGCAGTTTTCAAGGGATCAATCAGCCCCAGCATTTT. This sequence encodes CASSFQGINQPQHF.

The chain carries TRBV7-2 and TRBJ2-7; possibly TRBD2 for D (6 bases). Trimming shortened V by 4 bases and J by 6 bases, and 13 bases separated the two germline ends. The CDR3 totals 13 residues. The germline V gene has CDR1 SGHTA and CDR2 FQGNSA. CDR3 amino acids: CASSSLLSGEQYF. CDR3 DNA sequence: TGTGCCAGCAGCTCCCTACTTAGCGGCGAGCAGTACTTC. The full variable domain, with the rest looked up from reference TRBV7-2 and TRBJ2-7, is GAGVSQSPSNKVTEKGKDVELRCDPISGHTALYWYRQSLGQGLEFLIYFQGNSAPDKSGLPSDRFSAERTGGSVSTLTIQRTQQEDSAVYLCASSSLLSGEQYFGPGTRLTVT.

The chain uses TRBV18 and TRBJ2-3, with D hard to call. V lost 0 bases to trimming and J lost 4 bases, with 8 bases between them. CDR1 is KGHSH, CDR2 LQKENI, per germline. The CDR3 loop spans 14 amino acids. The CDR3: CASSPPARADTQYF. CDR3 nucleotides: TGTGCCAGCTCACCACCGGCCAGAGCAGATACGCAGTATTTT.

This chain uses TRBV5-6 with TRBJ2-5; weak D call: TRBD2 (5 bases). The CDR3 is 16 amino acids. Trimming took 1 base from V and 2 from J, leaving 15 bases between them. The V gene's germline CDR1 is SGHDT and CDR2 YYEEEE. The CDR3 DNA reads as TGTGCCAGCAGCTTGAAGGTACTAGTTCGTCAAGAGACCCAGTACTTC. This sequence encodes CASSLKVLVRQETQYF.

The table lists this clonotype with many counts. One end of the junction does not line up with germline, which may come from a read error. The chain links TRBV7-9 to TRBJ2-1, with 11 bases aligning to TRBD2. The CDR3 has 16 amino acids. Germline V gene lookup returns CDR1 SEHNR and CDR2 FQNEAQ (reference sequence). The CDR3 is CASSVAGLAGGKEQFF. The CDR3 coding sequence is TGTGCCAGCAGCGTAGCGGGGCTAGCGGGGGGAAAAGAGCAGTTCTTC.

This clonotype appeared a few times. The chain recombines TRBV28 with TRBJ2-5; no definite D call. The V gene lost 1 base and the J gene lost 11 bases, with 20 bases spanning the gap. CDR1 and CDR2 from the germline V gene are MDHEN and SYDVKM. This CDR3 contains 15 residues. CDR3 nucleotides: TGTGCCAGCAGTTTATTGATGTCGAGAGGAACAGAGCAGTACTTC. Its protein is CASSLLMSRGTEQYF.

This clonotype was seen repeatedly, ten times or more. The chain has TRBV9 and TRBJ2-1, with a tentative D call TRBD1 (6 bases). CDR1 SGDLS and CDR2 YYNGEE come from the germline V gene. V shed 1 base and J shed 7 bases, with 12 bases lying between them. The CDR3 totals 14 residues. The chain's CDR3 is CASSVYGGGNEQFF. CDR3 bases: TGTGCCAGCAGCGTATATGGGGGCGGGAATGAGCAGTTCTTC. The full variable domain, its missing parts supplied by reference TRBV9 and TRBJ2-1, is DSGVTQTPKHLITATGQRVTLRCSPRSGDLSVYWYQQSLDQGLQFLIQYYNGEERAKGNILERFSAQQFPDLHSELNLSSLELGDSALYFCASSVYGGGNEQFFGPGTRLTVL.

This clonotype was counted at least ten times. The genes are TRBV6-2 or TRBV6-3 and TRBJ1-2; possibly TRBD1 for D (6 bases). Trimming stripped 0 bases from V and 7 bases from J, with 9 bases between. CDR3 length: 13 amino acids. The germline V gene has CDR1 MNHEY and CDR2 SVGEGT. Here the CDR3 reads CASSYSAGVGYTF. CDR3 coding DNA: TGTGCCAGCAGTTACTCGGCAGGGGTTGGCTACACCTTC.

This clonotype appeared a few times. This rearrangement joins TRBV20-1 to TRBJ1-2; D is uncertain. CDR1 and CDR2 (germline): DFQATT, SNEGSKA (reference sequence). CDR3 size: 13 residues. Trimming stripped 3 bases from V and 4 bases from J, with 12 bases between. CDR3 coding DNA: TGCAGTGCTAGTCGAGGCGTTGGCTATGGCTACACCTTC. As protein: CSASRGVGYGYTF.

The chain carries TRBV2 and TRBJ2-3; TRBD2 agrees at 12 bases. V lost 10 bases, J lost 0 bases, and 5 bases stayed unmatched. Germline V gene sequence: CDR1 SNHLY, CDR2 FYNNEI. The CDR3 is 15 residues long. Here the CDR3 reads CATTSGGWSTDTQYF. The CDR3 DNA reads TGTGCCACAACTAGCGGGGGGTGGAGCACAGATACGCAGTATTTT.

This clonotype was counted a few times. The chain is built from TRBV4-2 and TRBJ1-2; possibly TRBD1 for D (6 bases). V lost 4 bases and J lost 7, with 19 bases in between. Germline assignment: CDR1 LGHNA and CDR2 YNFKEQ. This CDR3 has 15 amino acids. CDR3 nucleotide sequence: TGTGCCAGCAGCCCCCAAGTAGCACAGGGTGTTGGCTACACCTTC. Protein sequence: CASSPQVAQGVGYTF.

This chain links TRBV12-3 or TRBV12-4 with TRBJ2-3; 13 bases align to TRBD2. The CDR3 spans 18 residues. The V and J ends lost 6 bases and 6 bases, in that order; junction bases with no gene match: 15. CDR3 loop: CASRPGLAGVGGTDTQYF. Written as DNA, the CDR3 is TGTGCCAGCAGACCCGGACTAGCGGGAGTAGGTGGGACGGATACGCAGTATTTT.

Remarks on this clonotype: This may come from a read error, since a much larger clone is one base off. The chain carries TRBV12-3 or TRBV12-4 and TRBJ2-5; 12 nucleotides line up with TRBD2. The CDR3 has 15 amino acids. The trim removed 6 bases at V and 11 bases at J, leaving 13 bases unmatched. Written as DNA, the CDR3 is TGTGCCAGCAGCTCCGGACTAGCGGGGAACGTTGAGCAGTACTTC. It yields the protein CASSSGLAGNVEQYF.

The chain has TRBV7-2 and TRBJ2-1; 9 nucleotides align to TRBD2. The CDR3 sequence is 16 residues long. In germline, CDR1 is SGHTA, CDR2 FQGNSA. Trimming removed 4 bases from V and 7 bases from J; junction bases left unmatched: 11. CDR3 region: CASSSLKALAGNEQFF. In DNA, the CDR3 is TGTGCCAGCAGCTCATTAAAAGCGCTAGCGGGGAATGAGCAGTTCTTC.

The table lists this clonotype with many counts. The chain combines TRBV20-1 with TRBJ2-1, with 8 nucleotides matching TRBD2. The trim removed 4 bases at V and 2 bases at J, leaving 4 bases unmatched. Germline V lookup: CDR1 DFQATT, CDR2 SNEGSKA (reference sequence). This CDR3 is built from 14 residues. CDR3: CSATLAGPYNEQFF. CDR3 DNA: TGCAGTGCTACTTTAGCGGGGCCCTACAATGAGCAGTTCTTC.

This clonotype was counted many times. This chain links TRBV5-1 with TRBJ2-1, with a possible D match to TRBD2 (6 bases). Looked up from germline, CDR1 is SGHRS and CDR2 is YFSETQ. This CDR3 is 16 amino acids long. The V and J ends lost 0 bases and 2 bases respectively, with 12 bases between them. CDR3 in DNA: TGCGCCAGCAGCTTGGTGGCGGGACTCGCCTACAATGAGCAGTTCTTC. This codes for CASSLVAGLAYNEQFF.

Details on this clonotype: The junction does not match germline at one end; this may be a read error. The V and J genes are TRBV2 and TRBJ2-5; 7 nucleotides match TRBD1. Germline CDR1 reads SNHLY; CDR2 reads FYNNEI. The CDR3 has 13 residues. The chain's CDR3 is CASSPGQQETQDF. CDR3 coding DNA: TGTGCCAGCAGTCCGGGACAGCAAGAGACCCAGGACTTC.

This clonotype was seen more than once but under ten times. J is TRBJ2-7 and V is TRBV20-1; D possibly corresponds to TRBD1 (5 bases). The germline V gene encodes CDR1 DFQATT and CDR2 SNEGSKA (reference sequence). The CDR3 runs to 14 residues. V was clipped by 3 bases and J by 0 bases, with 12 bases between them. Written as DNA, the CDR3 is TGCAGTGCTAGTAAGCAGGGCAGCTCCTACGAGCAGTACTTC. It translates to CSASKQGSSYEQYF.

Many counts were recorded for this clonotype. This rearrangement joins TRBV6-6 to TRBJ1-6, with D perhaps TRBD1 (6 bases). Germline V lookup: CDR1 MNHNY, CDR2 SVGAGI (reference sequence). This CDR3 is built from 15 residues. The ends were cut back, 6 bases at V and 8 bases at J, with 17 bases in the middle. The CDR3 DNA is TGTGCCAGCAGGCATACTACAGGGTCGTATTCACCCCTCCACTTT. It encodes CASRHTTGSYSPLHF.

This clonotype was seen a handful of times. Just one base apart from a much larger clone, this may be a read error. The chain links TRBV12-3 or TRBV12-4 to TRBJ2-3; D gene unclear. The CDR3 is 13 residues long. CDR3 loop: CASSLSSADTEYF. The CDR3 DNA reads as TGTGCCAGCAGTTTATCCAGCGCTGATACGGAGTATTTT.

In its sample, this clonotype was seen many times. V is TRBV9 and J is TRBJ2-5, with 7 bases matching TRBD1. The germline gives CDR1 SGDLS, CDR2 YYNGEE. The V gene end was trimmed by 3 bases and the J gene end by 0 bases; junction bases not matched to a gene: 2. This CDR3 spans 14 amino acids. This chain's CDR3 is CASSEGTDQETQYF. CDR3 sequence (DNA): TGTGCCAGCAGCGAGGGGACAGACCAAGAGACCCAGTACTTC.

This clonotype appeared many times. The chain is built from TRBV7-2 and TRBJ2-3; TRBD2 matches 11 bases. With 5 bases clipped from V and 4 bases from J, the junction kept 8 bases outside the gene matches. CDR1 and CDR2 (germline): SGHTA, FQGNSA. This CDR3 has 16 residues. The CDR3 loop reads CASSRSGGARADTQYF. The CDR3 nucleotides read TGTGCCAGCAGCCGTAGCGGGGGGGCCCGCGCAGATACGCAGTATTTT.